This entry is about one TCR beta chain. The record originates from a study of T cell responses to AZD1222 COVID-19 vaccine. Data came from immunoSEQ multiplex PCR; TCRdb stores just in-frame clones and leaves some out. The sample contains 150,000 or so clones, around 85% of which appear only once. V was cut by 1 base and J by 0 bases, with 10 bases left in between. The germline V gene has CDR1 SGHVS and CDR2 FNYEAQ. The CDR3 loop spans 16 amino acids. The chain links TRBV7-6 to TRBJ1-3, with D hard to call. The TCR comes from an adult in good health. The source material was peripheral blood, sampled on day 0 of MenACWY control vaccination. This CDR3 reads CASSLGSPGSGNTIYF. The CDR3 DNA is TGTGCCAGCAGCTTAGGAAGCCCCGGCTCTGGAAACACCATATATTTT. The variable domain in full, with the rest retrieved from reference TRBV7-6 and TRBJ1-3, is GAGVSQSPRYKVTKRGQDVALRCDPISGHVSLYWYRQALGQGPEFLTYFNYEAQQDKSGLPNDRFSAERPEGSISTLTIQRTEQRDSAMYRCASSLGSPGSGNTIYFGEGSWLTVV.